The 25 T cell receptor beta chains below were found in one sample sequenced in a study of CD8 T cells in cerebrospinal fluid in Alzheimer's disease. TCRdb reprocessed the 10x single-cell sequencing reads and stores each CDR3 protein as one record, lacking DNA. Its table records fewer than 950 distinct CDR3 sequences. The specimen sequenced was cerebrospinal fluid. The receptors here all came from a human donor with Parkinson's disease.

In terms of frequency, this clonotype is large (0.1 to 1%). This chain connects TRBV5-1 to TRBJ2-7; TCRdb designates TRBD1, a call that cannot be tested without DNA. This CDR3 contains 14 residues. Germline CDR1 SGHRS, CDR2 YFSETQ. The CDR3 protein is CASSPRDRSHEQYF.

Frequency places this clonotype as medium-sized. The gene calls are TRBV24-1 and TRBJ1-5; there is no DNA to check the TCRdb D call of TRBD1. This CDR3 region has 13 residues. Germline V gene lookup returns CDR1 KGHDR and CDR2 SFDVKD. CDR3 region: CATSVGGNQPQHF.

This clonotype counts as large by frequency. V is TRBV28 and J is TRBJ2-3; TCRdb names TRBD1, which stays unverified in the absence of DNA. The germline V gene has CDR1 MDHEN and CDR2 SYDVKM. The CDR3 covers 14 residues. CDR3 loop: CASSVPGSQDTQYF.

This clonotype registers large (0.1 to 1%) by frequency. The chain couples TRBV5-1 to TRBJ2-1; with no DNA, the TCRdb D assignment of TRBD2 cannot be verified. This CDR3 region has 15 residues. Germline V gives CDR1 SGHRS, CDR2 YFSETQ. The CDR3 loop is CASSLGAATLNEQFF.

Considering frequency, this clonotype is large. The chain is built from TRBV28 and TRBJ2-7; TCRdb's D gene call, TRBD2, goes unchecked for lack of DNA. The germline CDR1 and CDR2 sequences are MDHEN and SYDVKM. This CDR3 region has 15 residues. The CDR3 protein is CASSSREREGRKQYF.

In terms of frequency, this clonotype is medium-sized (0.01 to 0.1%). The gene calls are TRBV7-9 and TRBJ1-2; TCRdb designates TRBD1, a call that cannot be tested without DNA. CDR3 length equals 12 residues. The germline CDR1 and CDR2 sequences are SEHNR and FQNEAQ (reference sequence). CDR3 sequence: CASSLGQGGYTF. The full variable domain, in which reference TRBV7-9 and TRBJ1-2 provide the parts outside the CDR3, is DTGVSQNPRHKITKRGQNVTFRCDPISEHNRLYWYRQTLGQGPEFLTYFQNEAQLEKSRLLSDRFSAERPKGSFSTLEIQRTEQGDSAMYLCASSLGQGGYTFGSGTRLTVV.

This clonotype ranks as medium-sized in terms of frequency. This chain uses TRBV15 with TRBJ1-5; TCRdb selects TRBD1, and the lack of DNA leaves this call unchecked. The CDR3 length is 17 residues. Germline CDR1 is LNHNV and CDR2 is YYDKDF (reference sequence). The CDR3 protein is CATSNRDGAASNQPQHF.

The rearrangement joins TRBV6-2 or TRBV6-3 to TRBJ2-7. The CDR3 has 13 residues. Germline values: CDR1 MNHEY, CDR2 SVGEGT. The CDR3: CASSSVSSYEQYF.

This clonotype is deemed large by its frequency. The chain uses TRBV3-1 and TRBJ2-1; TCRdb returns TRBD2, unconfirmable since there is no DNA. There are 17 residues in the CDR3. Germline assignment: CDR1 LGHDT and CDR2 YNNKEL (reference sequence). This CDR3 reads CASSRNKRTSLGNEQFF.

This clonotype is classed as medium-sized by frequency. This rearrangement joins TRBV19 to TRBJ2-1; the TRBD1 assignment by TCRdb is unverifiable without DNA. Germline V gene lookup returns CDR1 LNHDA and CDR2 SQIVND (reference sequence). CDR3 length equals 15 residues. This chain's CDR3 is CASRSTGTGYNEQFF.

This clonotype is large by frequency. The CDR3 here is CSARPGQAGVGAFF. V and J are TRBV20-1 and TRBJ1-1; no DNA is available, so the TRBD1 call from TCRdb remains unchecked. This CDR3 comprises 14 residues. Germline CDR1 DFQATT, CDR2 SNEGSKA (reference sequence).

This clonotype counts as medium-sized by frequency. The chain employs TRBV15 and TRBJ1-5; the D call from TCRdb, TRBD1, cannot be confirmed without DNA. The CDR3 covers 14 residues. Germline V lookup: CDR1 LNHNV, CDR2 YYDKDF (reference sequence). Here the CDR3 reads CATSLGGGNQPQHF.

This clonotype counts as medium-sized by frequency. The chain recombines TRBV9 with TRBJ1-2. Germline V gene sequence: CDR1 SGDLS, CDR2 YYNGEE. The CDR3 contains 15 residues. CDR3: CASTLRAGGGYGYTF.

Frequency places this clonotype as large. V gene TRBV27 combines with J gene TRBJ1-2; the D gene TCRdb calls, TRBD1, cannot be checked with no DNA. There are 13 residues in the CDR3. Germline lookup yields CDR1 MNHEY and CDR2 SMNVEV (reference sequence). CDR3 amino acids: CASSAGTRYGYTF.

The V call is TRBV4-2, the J call TRBJ2-2; as DNA is missing, the TRBD2 call by TCRdb cannot be tested. CDR3 size: 19 residues. Germline lookup yields CDR1 LGHNA and CDR2 YNFKEQ. The CDR3 loop reads CASSQGEASGGLNTGGCFF.

In terms of frequency, this clonotype is large (0.1 to 1%). This rearrangement joins TRBV6-1 to TRBJ1-1. The CDR3 runs 13 residues. Germline CDR1 reads MNHNS; CDR2 reads SASEGT. The CDR3 loop reads CASSEEGFTEAFF.

This clonotype is identified as large from frequency. This rearrangement joins TRBV6-1 to TRBJ2-1; TCRdb designates TRBD2, a call that cannot be tested without DNA. CDR1 is MNHNS, CDR2 SASEGT, per germline. The CDR3 length is 15 residues. The CDR3 sequence: CASSEGLAGTYEQFF.

Judged by frequency, this clonotype is large (0.1 to 1%). The V gene is TRBV6-2 or TRBV6-3, the J gene TRBJ2-3; as DNA is missing, the TRBD1 call by TCRdb cannot be tested. Per germline, CDR1 MNHEY and CDR2 SVGEGT. This CDR3 spans 17 amino acids. The CDR3 here is CASSYSPLRRPADTQYF.

This clonotype is classed as hyperexpanded by frequency. This chain connects TRBV28 to TRBJ2-7. This CDR3 comprises 13 residues. Germline V gives CDR1 MDHEN, CDR2 SYDVKM. CDR3 sequence reads: CASSLEVEYEQYF.

This clonotype registers medium-sized by frequency. The chain recombines TRBV6-2 or TRBV6-3 with TRBJ2-6; TCRdb's D call of TRBD1 is untestable without DNA. The CDR3 is made up of 14 amino acids. Germline loops: CDR1 MNHEY, CDR2 SVGEGT. CDR3 protein: CASSRGDGANVLTF.

By frequency, this clonotype is large (0.1 to 1%). V is TRBV29-1 and J is TRBJ1-5. The germline V gene has CDR1 SQVTM and CDR2 ANQGSEA. The CDR3 is 13 residues long. This CDR3 reads CSVEVGANQPQHF.

This clonotype is classed as medium-sized by frequency. V usage is TRBV20-1 and J usage is TRBJ2-3; as DNA is missing, the TRBD1 call by TCRdb cannot be tested. CDR1 is DFQATT and CDR2 is SNEGSKA in the germline V gene (reference sequence). This CDR3 comprises 16 residues. This CDR3 is CSASWEAWAGADTQYF.

According to its frequency, this clonotype is medium-sized. The rearrangement links TRBV7-8 to TRBJ1-1. In germline, CDR1 is SGHVS, CDR2 FQNEAQ. The CDR3 is 16 amino acids. CDR3 amino acids: CASSLGEGMTLAEAFF.

Its frequency marks this clonotype as medium-sized (0.01 to 0.1%). The V call is TRBV5-1, the J call TRBJ1-6; TCRdb's D gene call, TRBD1, goes unchecked for lack of DNA. The CDR3 is 14 amino acids. Germline values: CDR1 SGHRS, CDR2 YFSETQ. This CDR3 is CASSPGQGNSPLHF.

This clonotype shows up as medium-sized by frequency. This CDR3 is CASSLSSSGNTIYF. This chain uses TRBV12-3 or TRBV12-4 with TRBJ1-3. The CDR3 covers 14 residues.